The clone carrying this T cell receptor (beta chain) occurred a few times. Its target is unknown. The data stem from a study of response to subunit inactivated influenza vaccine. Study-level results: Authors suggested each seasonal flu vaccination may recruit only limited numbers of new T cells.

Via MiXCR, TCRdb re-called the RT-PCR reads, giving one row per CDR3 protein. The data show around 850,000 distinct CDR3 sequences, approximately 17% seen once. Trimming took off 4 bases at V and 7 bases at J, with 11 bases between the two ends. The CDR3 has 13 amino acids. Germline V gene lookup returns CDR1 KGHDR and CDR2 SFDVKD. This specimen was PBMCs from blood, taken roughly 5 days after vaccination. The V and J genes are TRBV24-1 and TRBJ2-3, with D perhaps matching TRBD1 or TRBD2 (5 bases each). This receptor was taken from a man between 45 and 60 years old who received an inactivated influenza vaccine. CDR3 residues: CATSDPGAYTQYF. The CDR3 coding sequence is TGTGCCACCAGTGACCCCGGGGCATATACGCAGTATTTT.